This T cell receptor (beta chain) originates from a study of tissue T cells after allogeneic stem cell transplantation (dated by TCRdb to between 2020 and 2023). Regarding the study in general: If a tissue had multiple samples, a pathologist reviewed H&E sections so that samples with histologically apparent lymphocytes got priority for sequencing. TCR beta repertoires were profiled across many tissues obtained from research autopsies of patients with and without GVHD, as well as in mouse models of GVHD. The human arm was a prospective observational study without blinding or randomization. General findings and caveats noted by the study authors: Within patients, how anatomically similar tissues were was a major factor shaping TCR repertoire composition, regardless of disease or transplant status. The study did not determine which tissue TCRs were alloreactive or antigen-specific, and some clones might have been persisting host cells. Not many T cell clones showed up in more than one patient, yet clustering based on motifs uncovered repertoire signatures that were shared across patients in a tissue-specific way. Sampling depth was acknowledged as a limitation, and the patient cohort was both small and clinically heterogeneous. In both patients and mice, T cells from blood and spleen covered only a limited part of the TCR repertoire found in tissues. Blood samples were not available from the non-GVHD comparator patients.

Interpreted using the paper, the time point label stands for: human tissue collected at research (rapid) autopsy. Three non-HCT comparator patients with other cancers, who had at least five GI tract samples and no known GI disease at death, were retrospectively selected. After a median post-mortem interval of approximately nine hours, the autopsy tissues collected included GI sites spanning esophagus to rectum, along with liver, skin and lymphoid organs including spleen. Autopsy specimens were bisected, with one portion flash-frozen in liquid nitrogen and the rest formalin-fixed; GI outer muscle layers were removed. Genomic DNA was extracted from frozen tissues using the Mag-Bind Blood & Tissue DNA HDQ 96 Kit on a Chemagic 360 or the DNeasy Blood & Tissue Kit. Because of concern about red blood cell contamination, extracted DNA underwent additional purification with the Genomic DNA Clean & Concentrator-25 kit.

Comments on this clone: What this receptor recognizes is not known. Nothing much larger sits one base from this clone, and base qualities are not available.

The protocol used for the library was the immunoSEQ multiplex PCR assay. TCRbeta CDR3 sequencing was performed at survey depth by Adaptive Biotechnologies, and CDR3 sequences, V/J genes, productive frequency and template counts were reported. Amplification of TCR beta CDR3 regions was performed from genomic DNA rather than from RNA. Per the original workflow: Pairwise repertoire overlap between tissues was quantified with Jensen-Shannon divergence, where 1 means complete divergence and 0 identical. Tissues were clustered by single-linkage agglomerative hierarchical clustering of pairwise JSD values, and the clustering results were displayed as dendrograms. All patient samples were analyzed with GLIPH2 using simulation_depth 1000, kmer_min_depth 3 and cdr3_length_cutoff 8, and only groups containing more than two unique CDR3s were kept. A standardized tissue-overlap score was generated by extrapolating Jaccard GLIPH-group overlap across patients to a standard repertoire size of 1000 clones. Linear mixed-effect models, with tissue as a fixed effect and individual as a random effect, were used to test how diversity related to clinical or experimental variables. The table comes from immuneACCESS by way of TCRdb, which keeps in-frame sequences with V and J called. Part of the clones is missing from these tables; in studies checked, under half for an unresolved V gene and the rest for unknown reasons. V and J calls plus clone size are reproduced from that table; the DNA served to infer D and trimming. For this sample there are about 9,800 clones; roughly two thirds appear just once. The ten largest account for roughly a tenth of the sample.

The receptor comes from a woman aged 18-49 years with breast cancer. Material: tissue from the ileum, obtained at autopsy.

The CDR3 is CASSFPGNTEAFF. The nucleotide sequence is TGTGCCAGCAGCTTTCCAGGGAACACTGAAGCTTTCTTT. The V gene is TRBV7-2 and the J gene is TRBJ1-1, with an unclear D gene assignment. The CDR3, from cysteine to phenylalanine, totals 13 residues. Kept here is only the CDR3 DNA, which spans 39 bases and is read in frame from base 1. The germline ends are 6 bases apart after V is trimmed by 3 bases and J by 1 base. According to the germline V gene, CDR1 reads SGHTA and CDR2 reads FQGNSA.